This T cell receptor beta chain emerged from a study of blood T cells in healthy people across ages. Through a sample-barcoded 5' primer and a J-beta primer mix, a second PCR was run for about 6 to 11 cycles. TCRdb reprocessed the 5' RACE reads with MiXCR, giving one entry per CDR3 protein. The data show roughly 2 million distinct CDR3 sequences, 49% seen once. V was trimmed by 2 bases and J by 7 bases, leaving 23 bases between them. The CDR3 extends over 18 amino acids. CDR1 and CDR2 from the germline V gene are MDHEN and SYDVKM. The receptor's source is a middle-aged woman in good health. The chain employs TRBV28 and TRBJ1-4; TRBD1 might be the D (5 bases). The sequenced sample consisted of blood. Here the CDR3 reads CASSLRSWGSRRGEKLFF. CDR3 bases: TGTGCCAGCAGTTTACGATCCTGGGGCAGTCGTCGCGGTGAAAAACTGTTTTTT.